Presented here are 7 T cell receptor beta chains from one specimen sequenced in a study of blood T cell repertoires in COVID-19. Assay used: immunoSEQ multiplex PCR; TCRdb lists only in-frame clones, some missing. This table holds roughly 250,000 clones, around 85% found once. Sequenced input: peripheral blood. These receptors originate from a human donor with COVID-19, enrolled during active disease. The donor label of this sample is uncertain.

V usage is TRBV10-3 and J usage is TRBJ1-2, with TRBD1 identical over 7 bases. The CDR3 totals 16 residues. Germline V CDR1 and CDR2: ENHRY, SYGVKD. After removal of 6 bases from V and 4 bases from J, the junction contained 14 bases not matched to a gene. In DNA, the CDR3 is TGTGCCATCAGAACCATATACAGGGGTTTCCTCTATGGCTACACCTTC. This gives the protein CAIRTIYRGFLYGYTF.

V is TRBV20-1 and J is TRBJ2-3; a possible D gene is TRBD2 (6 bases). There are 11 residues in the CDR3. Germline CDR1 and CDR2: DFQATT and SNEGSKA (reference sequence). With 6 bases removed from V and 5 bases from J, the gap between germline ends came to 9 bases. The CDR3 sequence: CSAAGRDTQYF. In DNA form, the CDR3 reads TGCAGTGCCGCGGGGCGAGATACGCAGTATTTT.

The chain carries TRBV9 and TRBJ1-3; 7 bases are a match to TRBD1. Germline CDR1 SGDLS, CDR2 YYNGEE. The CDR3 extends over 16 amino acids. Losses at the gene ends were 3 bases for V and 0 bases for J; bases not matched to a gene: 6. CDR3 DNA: TGTGCCAGCAGCGGGCAGGGGGGAAGCTCTGGAAACACCATATATTTT. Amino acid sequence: CASSGQGGSSGNTIYF.

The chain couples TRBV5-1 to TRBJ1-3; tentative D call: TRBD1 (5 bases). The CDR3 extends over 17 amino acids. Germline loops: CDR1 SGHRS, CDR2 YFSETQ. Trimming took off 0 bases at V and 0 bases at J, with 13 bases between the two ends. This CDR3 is CASSLAQGSFSGNTIYF. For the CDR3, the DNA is TGCGCCAGCAGCTTGGCCCAGGGCAGCTTCTCTGGAAACACCATATATTTT.

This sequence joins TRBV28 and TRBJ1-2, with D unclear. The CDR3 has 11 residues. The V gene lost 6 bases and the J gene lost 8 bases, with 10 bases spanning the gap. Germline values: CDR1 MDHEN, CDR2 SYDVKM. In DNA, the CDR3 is TGTGCCAGCAGGCTACCTTGGGGCTACACCTTC. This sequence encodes CASRLPWGYTF.

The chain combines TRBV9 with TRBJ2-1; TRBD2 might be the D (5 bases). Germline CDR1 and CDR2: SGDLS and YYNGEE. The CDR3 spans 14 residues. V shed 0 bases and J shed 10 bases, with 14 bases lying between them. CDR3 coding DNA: TGTGCCAGCAGCGTAGGAAGGAGGAGCGAAGAGCAGTTCTTC. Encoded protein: CASSVGRRSEEQFF. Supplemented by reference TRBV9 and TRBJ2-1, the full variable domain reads DSGVTQTPKHLITATGQRVTLRCSPRSGDLSVYWYQQSLDQGLQFLIQYYNGEERAKGNILERFSAQQFPDLHSELNLSSLELGDSALYFCASSVGRRSEEQFFGPGTRLTVL.

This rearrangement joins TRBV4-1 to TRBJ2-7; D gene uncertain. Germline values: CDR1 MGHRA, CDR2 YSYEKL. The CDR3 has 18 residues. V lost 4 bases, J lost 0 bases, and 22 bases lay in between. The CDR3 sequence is CASSPEIAAALLSYEQYF. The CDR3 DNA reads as TGCGCCAGCAGCCCTGAGATAGCTGCTGCACTTCTCTCCTACGAGCAGTACTTC.